A single sample is the source of the 10 T cell receptor beta chains below, sequenced in a study of T cell repertoires in cytomegalovirus infection (dated by TCRdb to 2018 to 2020). The sequencer was an Illumina HiSeq 1500. Starting from the raw public reads, TCRdb applied fastp trimming at Q25, assembled clones with MiXCR and retained in-frame beta chains. For every CDR3 protein sequence, its rows merge into one entry that carries the most common genes and DNA. In all, the sample holds 490,000 or so distinct CDR3 sequences, and roughly 10% of those were seen once. The ten largest clones capture roughly 10% of the sample. Sequenced sample: PBMCs. Receptor source: a human donor in good health (CMV status not recorded). Some clones in this sample may be carry-over from other donors' samples.

This clonotype showed up many times. This sequence joins TRBV7-2 and TRBJ1-1; D gene ambiguous. Germline loops: CDR1 SGHTA, CDR2 FQGNSA. The CDR3 spans 14 residues. The ends were cut back, 1 base at V and 0 bases at J, with 6 bases in the middle. This chain's CDR3 is CASSLVRLNTEAFF. CDR3 in DNA: TGTGCCAGCAGCTTAGTCCGACTGAACACTGAAGCTTTCTTT.

Points on this clonotype: A much larger clone lies a single base off, so this may be a read error. This chain joins TRBV19 and TRBJ1-1, with D uncertain. Germline lookup yields CDR1 LNHDA and CDR2 SQIVND (reference sequence). Trimming pared 0 bases from V and 4 bases from J, leaving 12 bases between. This CDR3 contains 15 residues. The CDR3 region is CASSIDLVEATEAFF. The CDR3 DNA reads TGTGCCAGTAGTATAGATCTGGTAGAGGCCACTGAAGCTTTCTTT.

The table lists this clonotype with a few counts. A clone one base away is much larger, so this may be a read error. This chain connects TRBV6-5 to TRBJ1-1; D unresolved. Trimming took off 6 bases at V and 1 base at J, with 9 bases between the two ends. CDR3 length equals 13 residues. The germline V gene encodes CDR1 MNHEY and CDR2 SVGAGI. CDR3 in DNA: TGTGCCAGCAGCCCGGCCCAGAACACTGAAGCTTTCTTT. This codes for CASSPAQNTEAFF.

This clonotype was recorded many times. The CDR3 nucleotides read TGTGCCAGCAGTTTATCCCCTAGTTCTGGAAACACCATATATTTT. The encoded protein is CASSLSPSSGNTIYF. The V and J genes are TRBV28 and TRBJ1-3; D not certain. V lost 1 base and J 1 base, leaving 8 bases between the germline ends. The length of the CDR3 is 15 residues. Germline V gene sequence: CDR1 MDHEN, CDR2 SYDVKM.

This clonotype has at least ten counts. The chain recombines TRBV18 with TRBJ1-1; no clear D. CDR3 length equals 14 residues. Trimming took off 4 bases at V and 1 base at J, with 10 bases between the two ends. Germline CDR1 and CDR2: KGHSH and LQKENI. CDR3 nucleotides: TGTGCCAGCTCACTCTACACACCGAACACTGAAGCTTTCTTT. Encoded protein: CASSLYTPNTEAFF.

This clonotype was observed many times. The V gene is TRBV7-8, the J gene TRBJ1-1; TRBD1 is a possible D gene (6 bases). The germline V and J ends were trimmed by 1 base and 5 bases, with 11 bases remaining between them. Germline loops: CDR1 SGHVS, CDR2 FQNEAQ. CDR3 length: 14 residues. CDR3 amino acids: CASSLVGGQTEAFF. In DNA, the CDR3 is TGTGCCAGCAGCTTAGTTGGGGGCCAAACTGAAGCTTTCTTT.

This clonotype turned up a few times. The chain employs TRBV12-3 or TRBV12-4 and TRBJ1-1; D unresolved. V lost 9 bases to trimming and J lost 6 bases, with 11 bases between them. The CDR3 is made up of 11 amino acids. CDR3 sequence (DNA): TGTGCCAGTTATTTTGGGGCTGAAGCTTTCTTT. This codes for CASYFGAEAFF.

In this sample, this clonotype turned up a few times. The chain links TRBV19 to TRBJ1-6; tentatively, D is TRBD1 (5 bases). There are 15 residues in the CDR3. Germline V gene lookup returns CDR1 LNHDA and CDR2 SQIVND (reference sequence). Between the trimmed V and J ends, which lost 3 bases and 10 bases, there was a span of 16 bases. As DNA, the CDR3 is TGTGCCAGTAGTATTAGTCGGGGGACGGGGTCACCCCTCCACTTT. It codes for CASSISRGTGSPLHF.

The V and J genes are TRBV6-5 and TRBJ2-1; 11 positions agree with TRBD2. CDR1 and CDR2 from the germline V gene are MNHEY and SVGAGI. This CDR3 comprises 14 residues. Trimming removed 6 bases from V and 7 bases from J; junction bases left unmatched: 5. For the CDR3, the DNA is TGTGCCAGCAGCCCTAGCGGGAGGAAGAATGAGCAGTTCTTC. Translating it yields CASSPSGRKNEQFF.

This clonotype was detected many times. The gene calls are TRBV7-2 and TRBJ2-1, with 10 bases matching TRBD1. Germline CDR1 reads SGHTA; CDR2 reads FQGNSA. The junction had 9 bases not matched to a gene; V was cut back by 1 base and J by 9 bases. The CDR3 is 16 amino acids. The CDR3, as DNA: TGTGCCAGCAGCTTAGACACCGGGACAGGGGAAGGTGAGCAGTTCTTC. Translated, it gives CASSLDTGTGEGEQFF. Full variable domain (outside the CDR3, taken from reference TRBV7-2 and TRBJ2-1): GAGVSQSPSNKVTEKGKDVELRCDPISGHTALYWYRQSLGQGLEFLIYFQGNSAPDKSGLPSDRFSAERTGGSVSTLTIQRTQQEDSAVYLCASSLDTGTGEGEQFFGPGTRLTVL.